The 17 T cell receptor beta chains presented below share a single source sample, sequenced in a study of blood T cell repertoires in COVID-19. The protocol was immunoSEQ multiplex PCR, while the TCRdb copy is restricted to in-frame clones and leaves out a portion. The sample has about 130,000 clones; roughly 74% are singletons. Sequenced: peripheral blood. These receptors were obtained from a man aged 55-75 years with acute or convalescent COVID-19.

The gene calls are TRBV11-3 and TRBJ2-4; the D gene is possibly TRBD1 (5 bases). CDR1 is SGHNT, CDR2 YENEEA, per germline. This CDR3 is 13 amino acids long. V was clipped by 1 base and J by 8 bases, with 9 bases between them. The CDR3 coding sequence is TGTGCCAGCAGCTTAGGGGGCGCGGACATTCAGTACTTC. Its protein is CASSLGGADIQYF. The complete variable domain, with remaining parts taken from reference TRBV11-3 and TRBJ2-4, reads EAGVVQSPRYKIIEKKQPVAFWCNPISGHNTLYWYLQNLGQGPELLIRYENEEAVDDSQLPKDRFSAERLKGVDSTLKIQPAELGDSAVYLCASSLGGADIQYFGAGTRLSVL.

A word on this clone: This may stem from a read error, because a much larger clone lies one nucleotide away. The rearrangement uses TRBV6-5 and TRBJ1-1; D might be TRBD1 (6 bases). The germline V gene encodes CDR1 MNHEY and CDR2 SVGAGI. The CDR3 runs 13 residues. The germline V and J ends were trimmed by 5 bases and 1 base, with 8 bases remaining between them. The chain's CDR3 is CASSRTANTEAFF. The CDR3 region has the DNA TGTGCCAGCAGTCGGACAGCGAACACTGAAGCTTTCTTT.

The V gene is TRBV3-1 (or the pseudogene TRBV3-2), the J gene TRBJ2-7; 8 bases map to TRBD1. CDR1 is LGHDT, CDR2 YNNKEL, per germline (reference sequence). With 8 bases clipped from V and 1 base from J, the junction kept 1 base outside the gene matches. The CDR3 is 12 amino acids. The CDR3 reads CASGTGSYEQYF. In nucleotides, the CDR3 is TGTGCCAGCGGGACAGGATCCTACGAGCAGTACTTC.

The chain carries TRBV30 and TRBJ1-5; D gene ambiguous. CDR3 length equals 13 residues. With 5 bases removed from V and 3 bases from J, the gap between germline ends came to 11 bases. CDR1 is GTSNPN, CDR2 SVGIG, per germline (reference sequence). The CDR3 sequence is CAWAGGYNQPQHF. CDR3 nucleotide sequence: TGTGCCTGGGCAGGAGGATACAATCAGCCCCAGCATTTT.

The chain is built from TRBV6-5 and TRBJ2-7; 8 bases align to TRBD1. Germline CDR1 and CDR2: MNHEY and SVGAGI. This CDR3 comprises 14 residues. The ends lost 5 bases at V and 2 bases at J; junction bases unmatched: 5. The CDR3 loop is CASSKPGQAYEQYF. DNA for the CDR3: TGTGCCAGCAGTAAACCGGGACAGGCCTACGAGCAGTACTTC.

The chain employs TRBV7-9 and TRBJ1-2; no clear D. There are 12 residues in the CDR3. The V gene's germline CDR1 is SEHNR and CDR2 FQNEAQ (reference sequence). Trimming took off 3 bases at V and 3 bases at J, with 5 bases between the two ends. The CDR3 protein is CASSFADYGYTF. CDR3 in DNA: TGTGCCAGCAGCTTTGCGGACTATGGCTACACCTTC.

The chain combines TRBV6-5 with TRBJ1-5, with D possibly TRBD1 on 5 matching bases. CDR3 length: 15 amino acids. Germline V CDR1 and CDR2: MNHEY, SVGAGI. V lost 0 bases and J lost 3, with 9 bases in between. CDR3 region: CASSYSSGANQPQHF. CDR3 bases: TGTGCCAGCAGTTACTCGAGCGGGGCCAATCAGCCCCAGCATTTT.

The chain links TRBV24-1 to TRBJ2-1; perhaps TRBD1 as D (5 bases). The CDR3 runs 13 residues. Trimming removed 3 bases from V and 3 bases from J, with 5 bases in between. Germline-derived CDR1 and CDR2 are KGHDR and SFDVKD. The CDR3 reads CATSDDSYNEQFF. The CDR3 DNA sequence: TGTGCCACCAGTGATGACAGCTACAATGAGCAGTTCTTC.

V usage is TRBV6-4 and J usage is TRBJ1-4, with D tentatively TRBD1 (5 bases). The CDR3 runs 15 residues. The germline V gene has CDR1 MRHNA and CDR2 SNTAGT. V was pared by 7 bases and J by 5 bases, with 17 bases between. CDR3: CASKLVAGKNEKLFF. CDR3 DNA: TGTGCCAGCAAATTAGTGGCAGGGAAGAATGAAAAACTGTTTTTT.

The chain links TRBV5-1 to TRBJ2-5; D not resolved. V shed 1 base and J shed 5 bases, with 15 bases lying between them. This CDR3 has 15 residues. Germline-derived CDR1 and CDR2 are SGHRS and YFSETQ. CDR3 sequence: CASSLNRGPSETQYF. The DNA for the CDR3 is TGCGCCAGCAGCTTGAATCGCGGTCCCTCGGAGACCCAGTACTTC.

In this sample, this clone turned up once. The chain carries TRBV9 and TRBJ2-6; D unclear. The ends were cut back, 3 bases at V and 0 bases at J, with 4 bases in the middle. The CDR3 has 14 amino acids. Germline CDR1 SGDLS, CDR2 YYNGEE. The CDR3 loop is CASSAISGANVLTF. DNA of the CDR3: TGTGCCAGCAGCGCCATCTCTGGGGCCAACGTCCTGACTTTC.

This clone was seen just once. The chain has TRBV6-5 and TRBJ1-1; 7 bases are a match to TRBD1. V trimming: 6 bases; J trimming: 3 bases; junction bases outside the gene matches: 7. CDR1 is MNHEY and CDR2 is SVGAGI in the germline V gene. The CDR3 loop spans 14 amino acids. CDR3 coding DNA: TGTGCCAGCAGGGACAGGTTCGCTGACACTGAAGCTTTCTTT. As protein: CASRDRFADTEAFF.

The rearrangement links TRBV18 to TRBJ1-4; possibly TRBD1 for D (5 bases). The CDR3 covers 15 residues. With 1 base removed from V and 11 bases from J, the gap between germline ends came to 17 bases. Per germline, CDR1 KGHSH and CDR2 LQKENI. The CDR3 nucleotides read TGTGCCAGCTCACCACTAAAAGACAGTTTGGAGAAACTGTTTTTT. As protein: CASSPLKDSLEKLFF.

This sequence joins TRBV7-2 and TRBJ2-7, with a possible D match to TRBD2 (5 bases). Germline V lookup: CDR1 SGHTA, CDR2 FQGNSA. The CDR3 loop spans 16 amino acids. V lost 1 base, J lost 0 bases, and 13 bases lay in between. The DNA of the CDR3 is TGTGCCAGCAGCTTAGTCGGGATGGGCAGCTCCTACGAGCAGTACTTC. Translation gives CASSLVGMGSSYEQYF.

CDR3 nucleotide sequence: TGTGCCACCAGTGATCCCTACGGGCGGGGGGCCTACAATGAGCAGTTCTTC. Translating gives CATSDPYGRGAYNEQFF. V and J are TRBV24-1 and TRBJ2-1, with 8 bases identical to TRBD2. The CDR3 consists of 17 residues. Germline V lookup: CDR1 KGHDR, CDR2 SFDVKD. V lost 3 bases to trimming and J lost 2 bases; unmatched junction nucleotides: 8.

The rearrangement links TRBV6-6 to TRBJ2-5, with 10 bases fitting TRBD1. V shed 2 bases, J shed 4 bases, and the junction held 4 bases outside the gene matches. CDR1 MNHNY and CDR2 SVGAGI come from the germline V gene (reference sequence). The CDR3 has 15 residues. CDR3 bases: TGTGCCAGCAGTTACGCGACAGGGGGCCCAGAGACCCAGTACTTC. Its translation: CASSYATGGPETQYF.

The rearrangement links TRBV30 to TRBJ2-5, with D possibly matching TRBD1 (5 bases). V lost 4 bases, J lost 2 bases, and 8 bases lay in between. Germline V gene sequence: CDR1 GTSNPN, CDR2 SVGIG (reference sequence). CDR3 size: 12 residues. The CDR3 sequence: CAWMAGQETQYF. As DNA, the CDR3 is TGTGCCTGGATGGCAGGGCAAGAGACCCAGTACTTC.